The 30 T cell receptor beta chains below were found in one sample sequenced in a study of Ad26.COV2.S vaccination and SARS-CoV-2 variants. The table came from immunoSEQ multiplex PCR; TCRdb's copy has only in-frame clones and leaves some out. Of about half a million clones listed, roughly nine tenths are singletons. Stated treatment: around 19 received Ad26.COV2.S at low or high dose, single or two shots; about 5 received placebo; per-sample allocation not given. Day 63 after the first vaccine or placebo injection was the time point for sampling. This specimen consisted of peripheral blood, obtained in a trial of Ad26.COV2.S vaccine versus placebo. Source of these receptors: a person between 18 and 65 years old who received the Ad26.COV2.S COVID-19 vaccine or a placebo.

The V and J genes are TRBV19 and TRBJ1-1; TRBD1 aligns across 8 bases. V shed 10 bases, J shed 6 bases, and the junction held 13 bases outside the gene matches. This CDR3 comprises 14 residues. Germline values: CDR1 LNHDA, CDR2 SQIVND (reference sequence). In DNA form, the CDR3 reads TGTGCCACTCCACGAGACCGGGACAGGTCTGAAGCTTTCTTT. This sequence encodes CATPRDRDRSEAFF.

The chain links TRBV5-1 to TRBJ2-5; maybe TRBD1 (6 bases). CDR1 is SGHRS and CDR2 is YFSETQ in the germline V gene. The CDR3 loop spans 15 amino acids. V gave up 0 bases and J gave up 3 bases, with 12 bases separating them. The chain's CDR3 is CASSLGVAGEETQYF. Here the CDR3 DNA reads TGCGCCAGCAGCTTGGGGGTAGCAGGGGAAGAGACCCAGTACTTC.

CDR3 amino acids: CASSLFGPGVAYEQYF. CDR3 bases: TGTGCCAGCAGTTTATTCGGTCCGGGGGTGGCCTACGAGCAGTACTTC. The chain couples TRBV28 to TRBJ2-7; D is perhaps TRBD2 (6 bases). Germline V lookup: CDR1 MDHEN, CDR2 SYDVKM. The CDR3 length is 16 residues. Trimming cost V 1 base and J 2 bases, with 15 bases left between them.

This chain uses TRBV5-5 with TRBJ2-1; D not resolved. V was shortened by 1 base and J by 2 bases, with 10 bases between the two germline ends. This CDR3 has 15 residues. From germline, CDR1 is SGHKS and CDR2 YYEKEE (reference sequence). The CDR3 DNA sequence: TGTGCCAGCAGCTTGCGGCTAGATACCTACAATGAGCAGTTCTTC. As protein: CASSLRLDTYNEQFF.

The genes are TRBV4-2 and TRBJ2-3, with D perhaps matching TRBD2 (6 bases). V lost 0 bases, J lost 4 bases, and 11 bases lay in between. From germline, CDR1 is LGHNA and CDR2 YNFKEQ. The CDR3 is 15 residues long. The chain's CDR3 is CASSQDPRLADTQYF. CDR3 DNA: TGTGCCAGCAGCCAAGATCCCCGACTAGCAGATACGCAGTATTTT.

There are a few counts of this clone. The chain carries TRBV2 and TRBJ2-7, with 7 nucleotides matching TRBD2. Germline V CDR1 and CDR2: SNHLY, FYNNEI. The CDR3 contains 16 residues. Losses at the gene ends were 4 bases for V and 5 bases for J; bases not matched to a gene: 14. CDR3 in DNA: TGTGCCAGCAGTGCGGGTCGGCGCGGGAGTGGTAACGAGCAGTACTTC. Translated, it gives CASSAGRRGSGNEQYF. The complete variable domain, with remaining parts taken from reference TRBV2 and TRBJ2-7, reads EPEVTQTPSHQVTQMGQEVILRCVPISNHLYFYWYRQILGQKVEFLVSFYNNEISEKSEIFDDQFSVERPDGSNFTLKIRSTKLEDSAMYFCASSAGRRGSGNEQYFGPGTRLTVT.

This chain links TRBV18 with TRBJ2-2, with no clear D. Germline-derived CDR1 and CDR2 are KGHSH and LQKENI. V lost 2 bases, J lost 4 bases, and 11 bases lay in between. The length of the CDR3 is 15 residues. CDR3 loop: CASSPSMSGTGELFF. The CDR3 region has the DNA TGTGCCAGCTCACCATCTATGAGTGGCACCGGGGAGCTGTTTTTT.

The chain links TRBV5-4 to TRBJ2-7; 10 bases agree with TRBD2. Germline V gene lookup returns CDR1 SGHNT and CDR2 YYREEE (reference sequence). The CDR3 loop spans 15 amino acids. Trimming at V came to 4 bases and at J to 3 bases, leaving 7 bases not matched to a gene. The CDR3 sequence: CASSGGTSEFYEQYF. As DNA, the CDR3 is TGTGCCAGCAGCGGGGGGACTAGCGAATTCTACGAGCAGTACTTC.

The chain links TRBV15 to TRBJ1-1, with D possibly being TRBD1 (5 bases). Looked up from germline, CDR1 is LNHNV and CDR2 is YYDKDF (reference sequence). The ends were cut back, 1 base at V and 4 bases at J, with 22 bases in the middle. This CDR3 contains 18 residues. CDR3 protein: CATSRVVLTRTGGTEAFF. CDR3 in DNA: TGTGCCACCAGCAGAGTCGTCCTTACCCGGACTGGGGGCACTGAAGCTTTCTTT. Filled out from reference TRBV15 and TRBJ1-1, the complete variable domain reads DAMVIQNPRYQVTQFGKPVTLSCSQTLNHNVMYWYQQKSSQAPKLLFHYYDKDFNNEADTPDNFQSRRPNTSFCFLDIRSPGLGDTAMYLCATSRVVLTRTGGTEAFFGQGTRLTVV.

This clone was recorded a few times. V usage is TRBV7-2 and J usage is TRBJ1-5; a weak D match, TRBD1 (6 bases). CDR3 length: 13 amino acids. Germline loops: CDR1 SGHTA, CDR2 FQGNSA. The V end was cut by 3 bases, the J end by 7 bases, with 10 bases between. This chain's CDR3 is CASSFSGVQPQHF. CDR3 DNA sequence: TGTGCCAGCAGCTTTTCAGGGGTCCAGCCCCAGCATTTT.

J is TRBJ2-7 and V is TRBV27, with 11 positions matching TRBD2. The trim removed 1 base at V and 6 bases at J, leaving 2 bases unmatched. There are 14 residues in the CDR3. From germline, CDR1 is MNHEY and CDR2 SMNVEV (reference sequence). The CDR3 is CASSLWGTSGEQYF. In nucleotides, the CDR3 is TGTGCCAGCAGTTTATGGGGGACTAGCGGCGAGCAGTACTTC.

The rearrangement uses TRBV9 and TRBJ1-1, with D hard to call. CDR1 SGDLS and CDR2 YYNGEE come from the germline V gene. The CDR3 runs to 17 residues. V gave up 0 bases and J gave up 1 base, with 16 bases separating them. CDR3 nucleotides: TGTGCCAGCAGCGTAGATGGTCGGGGAGTACAGAACACTGAAGCTTTCTTT. This translates into CASSVDGRGVQNTEAFF.

The chain combines TRBV7-2 with TRBJ1-4; no clear D gene. This CDR3 is built from 14 residues. V was trimmed by 3 bases and J by 4 bases, leaving 9 bases between them. In germline, CDR1 is SGHTA, CDR2 FQGNSA. DNA for the CDR3: TGTGCCAGCAGCTTCGCGGGGATTAATGAAAAACTGTTTTTT. Amino acids: CASSFAGINEKLFF.

V and J are TRBV19 and TRBJ2-4, with 9 bases aligning to TRBD2. Per germline, CDR1 LNHDA and CDR2 SQIVND (reference sequence). The CDR3 is 16 amino acids. V was pared by 10 bases and J by 5 bases, with 15 bases of the junction left unmatched. CDR3 loop: CATKKGGRASQNIQYF. The CDR3 DNA reads as TGTGCCACAAAAAAGGGCGGGAGGGCCTCTCAAAACATTCAGTACTTC. Together with reference TRBV19 and TRBJ2-4, the CDR3 gives the full variable domain: DGGITQSPKYLFRKEGQNVTLSCEQNLNHDAMYWYRQDPGQGLRLIYYSQIVNDFQKGDIAEGYSVSREKKESFPLTVTSAQKNPTAFYLCATKKGGRASQNIQYFGAGTRLSVL.

The rearrangement links TRBV18 to TRBJ2-2, with D uncertain. V lost 3 bases and J lost 4, with 12 bases in between. CDR3 size: 15 residues. Germline-derived CDR1 and CDR2 are KGHSH and LQKENI. CDR3 sequence reads: CASSPRQTGTGELFF. CDR3 DNA sequence: TGTGCCAGCTCACCTAGACAAACGGGCACCGGGGAGCTGTTTTTT. The complete variable domain, with remaining parts taken from reference TRBV18 and TRBJ2-2, reads NAGVMQNPRHLVRRRGQEARLRCSPMKGHSHVYWYRQLPEEGLKFMVYLQKENIIDESGMPKERFSAEFPKEGPSILRIQQVVRGDSAAYFCASSPRQTGTGELFFGEGSRLTVL.

This clone showed up just a few times. V and J are TRBV7-9 and TRBJ1-1, with D uncertain. The CDR3 sequence is 13 residues long. Per germline, CDR1 SEHNR and CDR2 FQNEAQ (reference sequence). Deletions cut 3 bases from V and 6 bases from J, with 11 bases between. Here the CDR3 DNA reads TGTGCCAGCAGCTTGACACTGCTCTCTGAAGCTTTCTTT. Its translation is CASSLTLLSEAFF.

This clone appeared once. The chain's CDR3 is CASSPGGGYNEQFF. The CDR3 DNA reads TGTGCCAGCAGCCCTGGAGGGGGTTACAATGAGCAGTTCTTC. The chain has TRBV5-6 and TRBJ2-1, with D perhaps assigned TRBD1 or TRBD2 (6 bases each). CDR3 length equals 14 residues. Germline CDR1 and CDR2: SGHDT and YYEEEE. Deletions cut 4 bases from V and 4 bases from J, with 12 bases between.

The J gene is TRBJ2-3, the V gene TRBV2, with D tentatively TRBD2 (5 bases). From germline, CDR1 is SNHLY and CDR2 FYNNEI. V lost 4 bases to trimming and J lost 2 bases, with 10 bases between them. This CDR3 region has 14 residues. CDR3 sequence: CASSGGVYTDTQYF. The DNA for the CDR3 is TGTGCCAGCAGTGGGGGAGTCTACACAGATACGCAGTATTTT.

The genes are TRBV7-2 and TRBJ1-2, with D possibly TRBD1 on 6 matching bases. Germline CDR1 reads SGHTA; CDR2 reads FQGNSA. Trimming left V 1 base short and J 6 bases short, with 15 bases between. This CDR3 contains 15 residues. This CDR3 is CASSLVGGVSDGYTF. The CDR3 DNA follows: TGTGCCAGCAGCTTAGTTGGGGGCGTTTCTGATGGCTACACCTTC.

On this clone: Compared with germline, one end of the junction differs, possibly owing to a read error. The V call is TRBV7-7, the J call TRBJ2-3, with D perhaps TRBD1 (5 bases). The CDR3 covers 13 residues. The germline CDR1 and CDR2 sequences are SSHAT and FNYEAQ (reference sequence). CDR3 DNA: TGTGCTAGCAGCCCCCCAGGGACAGATACGCAGTATTTT. Translated: CASSPPGTDTQYF.

The rearrangement joins TRBV15 to TRBJ1-5; D possibly corresponds to TRBD1 (6 bases). The germline CDR1 and CDR2 sequences are LNHNV and YYDKDF (reference sequence). The CDR3 runs 17 residues. Trimming pared 2 bases from V and 1 base from J, leaving 15 bases between. The CDR3 bases are TGTGCCACCAGCAGAAAACTACAGGGAGTGAGCAATCAGCCCCAGCATTTT. This translates into CATSRKLQGVSNQPQHF.

V gene TRBV14 combines with J gene TRBJ1-2; D ambiguous. Trimming removed 4 bases from V and 10 bases from J, with 25 bases in between. Germline CDR1 reads SGHDN; CDR2 reads FVKESK. CDR3 length equals 16 residues. The CDR3 sequence: CASSPNYWRKIDDYTF. As DNA, the CDR3 is TGTGCCAGCAGCCCGAATTATTGGCGGAAGATAGATGACTACACCTTC.

The J gene is TRBJ2-7, the V gene TRBV10-3, with 13 bases fitting TRBD2. The ends lost 6 bases at V and 5 bases at J; junction bases unmatched: 7. Germline values: CDR1 ENHRY, CDR2 SYGVKD. This CDR3 region has 15 residues. The CDR3 region is CAIRDTSGGAHEQYF. CDR3 coding DNA: TGTGCCATCAGGGATACTAGCGGGGGGGCCCACGAGCAGTACTTC.

In its sample, this clone was seen once. The CDR3 region has the DNA TGTGCCTCCCGGGCGGGAGGGGGCAGTGAAGCTTTCTTT. Its translation is CASRAGGGSEAFF. V is TRBV12-3 or TRBV12-4 and J is TRBJ1-1; TRBD1 aligns across 7 bases. CDR3 length equals 13 residues. Unmatched junction bases numbered 13, after V lost 11 bases and J lost 7 bases.

Details on this clone: One end of the junction does not line up with germline, which may come from a read error. The chain employs TRBV7-7 and TRBJ2-3; the match to TRBD1 covers 9 bases. CDR1 and CDR2 from the germline V gene are SSHAT and FNYEAQ (reference sequence). The CDR3 has 15 amino acids. Written as DNA, the CDR3 is TGTGCTAGCAGCCATGGACAGGGGATCACAGATACGCAGTATTTT. It codes for CASSHGQGITDTQYF.

The rearrangement links TRBV11-3 to TRBJ2-1, with 9 bases fitting TRBD2. V lost 1 base and J lost 8; bases outside the gene matches: 15. CDR1 and CDR2 (germline): SGHNT, YENEEA. CDR3 length equals 18 residues. The CDR3: CASSLVLTSGGGSDEQFF. The CDR3 nucleotides read TGTGCCAGCAGCTTAGTGCTGACTAGCGGCGGAGGGAGCGATGAGCAGTTCTTC.

The chain's CDR3 is CASSHPGTSKNIQYF. The CDR3 region has the DNA TGCGCCAGCAGCCACCCCGGGACATCCAAAAACATTCAGTACTTC. The rearrangement joins TRBV4-1 to TRBJ2-4, with a tentative D call TRBD1 (6 bases). V lost 3 bases, J lost 2 bases, and 11 bases lay in between. Germline loops: CDR1 MGHRA, CDR2 YSYEKL. CDR3 length equals 15 residues.

The genes are TRBV6-5 and TRBJ2-7; possibly TRBD1 for D (6 bases). Per germline, CDR1 MNHEY and CDR2 SVGAGI. The CDR3 sequence is 13 residues long. The V end was cut by 6 bases, the J end by 2 bases, with 11 bases between. CDR3 sequence (DNA): TGTGCCAGCAGCCGGGACAAAGCCTACGAGCAGTACTTC. Protein: CASSRDKAYEQYF.

The rearrangement joins TRBV6-1 to TRBJ2-5; D may be TRBD1 or TRBD2 (6 bases each). Germline CDR1 is MNHNS and CDR2 is SASEGT. This CDR3 has 14 residues. Trimming removed 1 base at V and 4 bases at J, with 10 bases between. In DNA, the CDR3 is TGTGCCAGCAGTGAAGTTGGAGGGGGAGAGACCCAGTACTTC. Its translation: CASSEVGGGETQYF.

Notes on this clone: In the same sample, other DNA sequences code for this CDR3. This chain uses TRBV6-5 with TRBJ1-1; D gene uncertain. Looked up from germline, CDR1 is MNHEY and CDR2 is SVGAGI. This CDR3 region has 13 residues. The ends were cut back, 0 bases at V and 2 bases at J, with 4 bases in the middle. The CDR3 DNA reads TGTGCCAGCAGTTACTCCAGAAACACTGAAGCTTTCTTT. As protein: CASSYSRNTEAFF.